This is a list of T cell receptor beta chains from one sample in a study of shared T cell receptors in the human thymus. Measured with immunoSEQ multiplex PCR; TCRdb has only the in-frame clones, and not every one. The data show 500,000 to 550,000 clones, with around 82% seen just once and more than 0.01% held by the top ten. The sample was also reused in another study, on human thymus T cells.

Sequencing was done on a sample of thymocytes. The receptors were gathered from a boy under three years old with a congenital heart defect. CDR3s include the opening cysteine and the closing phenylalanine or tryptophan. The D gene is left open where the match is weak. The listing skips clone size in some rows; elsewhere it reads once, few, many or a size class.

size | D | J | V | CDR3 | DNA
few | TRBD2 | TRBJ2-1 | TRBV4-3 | CASSQGGLAGGPDSYNEQFF | TGCGCCAGCAGCCAAGGGGGGCTAGCGGGAGGGCCCGACTCCTACAATGAGCAGTTCTTC
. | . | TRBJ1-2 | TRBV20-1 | CSAPQWYGYTF | TGCAGTGCCCCGCAGTGGTATGGCTACACCTTC
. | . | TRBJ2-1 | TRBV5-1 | CASNPNGGRDEQFF | TGCGCCAGCAACCCAAACGGGGGGCGGGATGAGCAGTTCTTC
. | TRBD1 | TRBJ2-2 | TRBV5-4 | CASSIRDRGRGGELFF | TGTGCCAGCAGCATCCGGGACAGGGGGCGCGGAGGGGAGCTGTTTTTT
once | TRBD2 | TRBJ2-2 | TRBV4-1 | CASSQLRTSGRAGNGELFF | TGCGCCAGCAGCCAACTTAGGACTAGCGGGAGGGCCGGTAACGGGGAGCTGTTTTTT
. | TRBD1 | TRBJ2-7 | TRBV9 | CASSVVPGGPYEQYF | TGTGCCAGCAGCGTAGTGCCAGGGGGACCCTACGAGCAGTACTTC
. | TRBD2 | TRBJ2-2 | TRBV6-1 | CASSEARRAGGGGELFF | TGTGCCAGCAGTGAAGCGCGCAGGGCGGGAGGGGGCGGGGAGCTGTTTTTT
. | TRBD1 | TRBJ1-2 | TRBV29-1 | CSVTDRVGDNYGYTF | TGCAGCGTGACGGACAGGGTCGGGGATAACTATGGCTACACCTTC
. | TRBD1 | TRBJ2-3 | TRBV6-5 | CASSSGRTGIDTQYF | TGTGCCAGCAGTTCCGGAAGGACAGGGATAGATACGCAGTATTTT
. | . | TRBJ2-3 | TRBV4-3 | CASSQDTASSIGTQYF | TGCGCCAGCAGCCAAGATACCGCTAGCTCTATCGGTACGCAGTATTTT
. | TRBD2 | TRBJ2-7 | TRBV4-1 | CASSQSGLSYEQYF | TGCGCCAGCAGCCAATCGGGACTATCCTACGAGCAGTACTTC
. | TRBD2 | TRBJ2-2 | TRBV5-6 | CASSLVSPSGFTGELFF | TGTGCCAGCAGCTTGGTGTCCCCTAGCGGGTTCACCGGGGAGCTGTTTTTT
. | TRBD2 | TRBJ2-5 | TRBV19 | CASSRRLALETQYF | TGTGCCAGTAGTAGGAGACTAGCTTTGGAGACCCAGTACTTC
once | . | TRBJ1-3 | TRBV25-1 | CASSESWTPSSGNTIYF | TGTGCCAGCAGTGAATCTTGGACACCTTCCTCTGGAAACACCATATATTTT
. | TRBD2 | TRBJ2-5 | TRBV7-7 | CASSPGTSGRTQETQYF | TGTGCCAGCAGTCCCGGGACTAGCGGGAGGACCCAAGAGACCCAGTACTTC
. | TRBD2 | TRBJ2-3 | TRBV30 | CACMRLAGGTDTQYF | TGTGCCTGCATGAGACTAGCGGGAGGGACAGATACGCAGTATTTT
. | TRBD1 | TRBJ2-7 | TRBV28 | CASSPGQGAGEQYF | TGTGCCAGCAGTCCGGGACAGGGGGCAGGGGAGCAGTACTTC
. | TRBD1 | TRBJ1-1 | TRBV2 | CASKGQGAHTEAFF | TGTGCCAGCAAGGGACAGGGGGCGCACACTGAAGCTTTCTTT
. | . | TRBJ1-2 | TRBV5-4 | CASSLAVEQGANYGYTF | TGTGCCAGCAGCTTGGCGGTGGAACAGGGAGCTAACTATGGCTACACCTTC
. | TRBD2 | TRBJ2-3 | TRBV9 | CASSAGSGIRTDTQYF | TGTGCCAGCAGCGCCGGTAGCGGGATACGCACAGATACGCAGTATTTT
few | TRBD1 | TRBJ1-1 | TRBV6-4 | CASSETGGRTEAFF | TGTGCCAGCAGTGAGACAGGGGGACGGACTGAAGCTTTCTTT
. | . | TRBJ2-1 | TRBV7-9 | CASTQPAGYNEQFF | TGTGCCAGCACCCAGCCAGCGGGCTACAATGAGCAGTTCTTC
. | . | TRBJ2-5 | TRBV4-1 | CASSQVRGRGGIHETQYF | TGCGCCAGCAGCCAAGTTAGAGGAAGAGGCGGCATCCATGAGACCCAGTACTTC
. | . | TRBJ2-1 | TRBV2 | CASRGGGLFYNEQFF | TGTGCCAGCAGAGGGGGGGGCCTATTCTACAATGAGCAGTTCTTC
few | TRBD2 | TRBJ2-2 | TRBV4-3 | CASSPLGAGGPHGELFF | TGCGCCAGCAGCCCCCTTGGGGCGGGAGGGCCCCACGGGGAGCTGTTTTTT
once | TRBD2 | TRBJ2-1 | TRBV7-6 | CASSFSGRAYYNEQFF | TGTGCCAGCAGCTTTAGCGGGAGGGCCTATTACAATGAGCAGTTCTTC
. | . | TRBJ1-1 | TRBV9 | CASSGPGAGNTEAFF | TGTGCCAGCAGCGGTCCAGGGGCGGGGAACACTGAAGCTTTCTTT
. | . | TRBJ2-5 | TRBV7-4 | CASSRGTDLLQETQYF | TGTGCCAGCAGTCGCGGGACGGACCTCCTTCAAGAGACCCAGTACTTC
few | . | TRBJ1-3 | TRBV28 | CASSLNSTGTGNTIYF | TGTGCCAGCAGCCTAAACTCCACAGGGACTGGAAACACCATATATTTT
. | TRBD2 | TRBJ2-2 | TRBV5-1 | CASSTGLAAGELFF | TGCGCCAGCAGCACCGGACTAGCCGCCGGGGAGCTGTTTTTT
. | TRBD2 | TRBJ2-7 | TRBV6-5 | CASSYSPLAGGHEQYF | TGTGCCAGCAGTTACTCGCCCCTAGCGGGAGGGCACGAGCAGTACTTC
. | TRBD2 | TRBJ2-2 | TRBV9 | CASSQTPGLAGGPYTGELFF | TGTGCCAGCAGCCAAACCCCGGGACTAGCGGGAGGGCCCTACACCGGGGAGCTGTTTTTT
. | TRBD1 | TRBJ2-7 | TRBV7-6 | CASSPSRDRAYEQYF | TGTGCCAGCAGCCCTTCCCGGGACAGGGCCTACGAGCAGTACTTC
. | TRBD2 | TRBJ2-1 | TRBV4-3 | CASSQETSGRAQNEQFF | TGCGCCAGCAGCCAAGAGACTAGCGGGAGGGCGCAGAATGAGCAGTTCTTC
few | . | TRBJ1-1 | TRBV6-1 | CASSESQQKGRAEAFF | TGTGCCAGCAGTGAATCCCAACAGAAAGGGAGGGCTGAAGCTTTCTTT
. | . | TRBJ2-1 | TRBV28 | CASSFAGRRASYNEQFF | TGTGCCAGCAGCTTTGCCGGCAGGAGGGCGTCCTACAATGAGCAGTTCTTC
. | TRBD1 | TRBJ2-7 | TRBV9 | CASSAGTGGYEQYF | TGTGCCAGCAGCGCCGGGACAGGGGGCTACGAGCAGTACTTC
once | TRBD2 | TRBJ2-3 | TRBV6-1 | CASSLSGRPTDTQYF | TGTGCCAGCAGCCTATCCGGGAGGCCAACAGATACGCAGTATTTT
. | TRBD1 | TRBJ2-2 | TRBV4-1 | CASSQEDTGVGLWTGELFF | TGCGCCAGCAGCCAAGAGGATACAGGGGTGGGTCTGTGGACCGGGGAGCTGTTTTTT
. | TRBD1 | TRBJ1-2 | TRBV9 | CASRKTGVANYGYTF | TGTGCCAGCAGGAAGACAGGGGTAGCTAACTATGGCTACACCTTC
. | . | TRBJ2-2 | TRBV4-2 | CASSQEDSGELFF | TGTGCCAGCAGCCAAGAAGACAGCGGGGAGCTGTTTTTT
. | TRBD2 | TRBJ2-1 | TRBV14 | CASSQVSGAGRVHNEQFF | TGTGCCAGCAGCCAAGTGTCTGGTGCCGGGAGGGTCCACAATGAGCAGTTCTTC
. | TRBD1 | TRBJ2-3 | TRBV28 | CASRRSQGVPYTDTQYF | TGTGCCAGCAGACGGAGCCAGGGGGTCCCGTACACAGATACGCAGTATTTT
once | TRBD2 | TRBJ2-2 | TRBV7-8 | CASGGSGRLATGELFF | TGTGCCAGCGGTGGTAGCGGGAGACTGGCCACCGGGGAGCTGTTTTTT
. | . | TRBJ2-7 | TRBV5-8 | CASSLIEGRASLRGGYF | TGTGCCAGCAGCTTAATCGAGGGGCGGGCCTCCCTCCGAGGGGGGTACTTC
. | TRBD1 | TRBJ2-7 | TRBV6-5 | CASSYGTEYEQYF | TGTGCCAGCAGTTACGGGACAGAGTACGAGCAGTACTTC
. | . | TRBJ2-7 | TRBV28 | CASTLRDFSYEQYF | TGTGCCAGCACCCTCCGGGACTTCTCCTACGAGCAGTACTTC
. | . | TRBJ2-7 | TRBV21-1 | CASSLEDRRYEQYF | TGTGCCAGCAGCCTCGAGGACAGGCGCTACGAGCAGTACTTC
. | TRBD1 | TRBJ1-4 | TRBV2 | CASSERTGSEKLFF | TGTGCCAGCAGTGAAAGGACAGGTAGCGAAAAACTGTTTTTT
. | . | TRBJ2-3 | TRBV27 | CASSSRTCTDTQYF | TGTGCCAGCAGTTCCCGGACTTGCACAGATACGCAGTATTTT
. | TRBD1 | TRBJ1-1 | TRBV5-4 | CASSVDRAKNTEAFF | TGTGCCAGCAGCGTGGACAGGGCTAAGAACACTGAAGCTTTCTTT
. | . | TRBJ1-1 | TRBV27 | CASSLRLNTEAFF | TGTGCCAGCAGTTTACGTCTGAACACTGAAGCTTTCTTT
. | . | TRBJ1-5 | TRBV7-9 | CAVDGRDNQPQHF | TGTGCCGTCGACGGGAGGGACAATCAGCCCCAGCATTTT